The 13 T cell receptor beta chains below come from one sample, sequenced in a study of blood T cells in healthy people across ages. For the second PCR, which ran for about 7 to 11 cycles, a sample-barcoded 5' primer and a J-beta primer mix were used. TCRdb fed the 5' RACE reads into MiXCR, producing one record per CDR3 protein. The table includes some 700,000 distinct CDR3 sequences, about a fifth detected once. The sequencing sample was made of blood. These receptors originate from a man between 65 and 79 years old in good health.

The chain joins TRBV10-3 to TRBJ2-1; 11 bases align to TRBD2. The assigned J gene may be wrong: the sequence end matches TRBJ2-7 better. This CDR3 contains 15 residues. Per germline, CDR1 ENHRY and CDR2 SYGVKD. Here the CDR3 reads CAISEGTSGLYEQYV. The CDR3 DNA is TGTGCCATCAGTGAGGGGACTAGCGGACTCTACGAGCAGTACGTC.

This clonotype was seen only a few times. The genes are TRBV5-5 and TRBJ2-2; the match to TRBD2 covers 9 bases. The CDR3 has 17 amino acids. The ends lost 0 bases at V and 5 bases at J; junction bases unmatched: 8. CDR1 and CDR2 (germline): SGHKS, YYEKEE (reference sequence). The CDR3 is CASSLVAGGPVTGELFF. The CDR3 DNA reads TGTGCCAGCAGCTTGGTGGCGGGGGGGCCAGTAACCGGGGAGCTGTTTTTT.

This clonotype showed up just a few times. The chain uses TRBV6-5 and TRBJ1-4, with 7 bases aligning to TRBD1. This CDR3 is built from 15 residues. Germline values: CDR1 MNHEY, CDR2 SVGAGI. With V trimmed by 2 bases and J by 7 bases, 7 bases remained unmatched. CDR3 loop: CASSYLDRSREKLFF. CDR3 bases: TGTGCCAGCAGTTACCTGGACAGGAGCCGTGAAAAACTGTTTTTT.

The J gene is TRBJ1-4, the V gene TRBV15; the D is unclear. Trimming removed 0 bases at V and 3 bases at J, with 8 bases between. The CDR3 totals 15 residues. CDR1 and CDR2 from the germline V gene are LNHNV and YYDKDF (reference sequence). The CDR3 sequence is CATSRDGQANEKLFF. In DNA form, the CDR3 reads TGTGCCACCAGCAGAGACGGTCAGGCTAATGAAAAACTGTTTTTT.

A remark on this clonotype: Mismatch with germline at one junction end may stem from a read error. The chain couples TRBV25-1 to TRBJ1-2; D not certain. Germline assignment: CDR1 MGHDK and CDR2 SYGVNS. CDR3 length: 12 amino acids. This CDR3 reads CASSEAIYGYTF. The CDR3 nucleotides read TGTGCCAGTAGTGAAGCCATCTATGGCTACACCTTC.

This clonotype appeared a few times. The genes are TRBV7-3 and TRBJ1-1; D gene ambiguous. Germline V gene lookup returns CDR1 SGHTA and CDR2 FQGTGA. The CDR3 spans 14 residues. The V and J ends lost 1 base and 2 bases respectively, with 8 bases between them. CDR3 amino acids: CASSLIGGNTEAFF. CDR3 DNA sequence: TGTGCCAGCAGCTTAATTGGAGGAAACACTGAAGCTTTCTTT. Complete variable domain (other parts from reference TRBV7-3 and TRBJ1-1): GAGVSQTPSNKVTEKGKYVELRCDPISGHTALYWYRQSLGQGPEFLIYFQGTGAADDSGLPNDRFFAVRPEGSVSTLKIQRTERGDSAVYLCASSLIGGNTEAFFGQGTRLTVV.

The chain recombines TRBV20-1 with TRBJ2-5; possible D gene TRBD2, 6 bases. The CDR3 spans 12 residues. CDR1 and CDR2 (germline): DFQATT, SNEGSKA (reference sequence). The CDR3, as DNA: TGCAGCTCGTGGCGGGGCCAAGAGACCCAGTACTTC. Its translation is CSSWRGQETQYF.

This clonotype has just a few counts. V usage is TRBV2 and J usage is TRBJ1-2; D gene unclear. The CDR3 is 14 residues long. The V and J ends lost 4 bases and 4 bases respectively, with 13 bases between them. Germline-derived CDR1 and CDR2 are SNHLY and FYNNEI. The CDR3: CASSALWTAYGYTF. CDR3 bases: TGTGCCAGCAGTGCACTCTGGACGGCCTATGGCTACACCTTC.

This sequence joins TRBV12-3 or TRBV12-4 and TRBJ2-5; possible D gene TRBD1, 6 bases. The CDR3 covers 15 residues. The germline V and J ends were trimmed by 4 bases and 1 base, with 13 bases remaining between them. The CDR3 loop is CASSYQGKRQETQYF. The CDR3 DNA sequence: TGTGCCAGCAGTTATCAGGGGAAACGCCAAGAGACCCAGTACTTC.

The sample holds a few counts of this clonotype. The chain uses TRBV12-3 or TRBV12-4 and TRBJ1-2; D ambiguous. The CDR3 has 14 amino acids. V lost 3 bases and J lost 4, with 12 bases in between. CDR3 residues: CASSFHPNGYGYTF. For the CDR3, the DNA is TGTGCCAGCAGTTTCCACCCGAATGGCTATGGCTACACCTTC.

The chain recombines TRBV14 with TRBJ2-7, with 7 bases aligning to TRBD1. Germline trimming cut 5 bases from V and 7 bases from J; bases unmatched to any gene: 8. This CDR3 contains 13 residues. Germline V gives CDR1 SGHDN, CDR2 FVKESK. The CDR3 region has the DNA TGTGCCAGCAGCTCAAAGGGGGCGAGGGAGCAGTACTTC. It yields the protein CASSSKGAREQYF.

To note about this clonotype: Likely a read error: the CDR3 ends without its conserved phenylalanine or tryptophan. The genes are TRBV7-2 and TRBJ2-3, with D maybe TRBD2 (5 bases). Trimming stripped 5 bases from V and 5 bases from J, with 8 bases between. The germline gives CDR1 SGHTA, CDR2 FQGNSA. The CDR3 is made up of 12 amino acids. The CDR3: CASSQREDTQYL. The CDR3 DNA follows: TGTGCCAGCAGCCAACGGGAAGATACGCAGTATCTT.

The chain couples TRBV3-1 to TRBJ2-5, with TRBD2 as a possible D gene (6 bases). The CDR3 is 15 residues long. The V and J ends lost 8 bases and 3 bases respectively, with 19 bases between them. The germline V gene has CDR1 LGHDT and CDR2 YNNKEL (reference sequence). CDR3 sequence reads: CASGWRVLDKETQYF. CDR3 DNA sequence: TGTGCCAGCGGATGGAGGGTATTAGACAAAGAGACCCAGTACTTC.